Included here is one TCR beta chain sequence, with context. This clonotype has a count of ten or more. Its target antigen remains unknown. Base quality data are lacking; no much larger clone is found one base away. This entry comes from a study of neurological immune-mediated disorders (dated by TCRdb to between 2017 and 2020). Context from the whole study: Among the approximately 34 multiple sclerosis patients, relapsing-remitting MS accounted for approximately 30 and secondary progressive MS accounted for 3. Peripheral blood TCR-beta repertoires from HTLV-I-associated myelopathy (HAM/TSP) patients, multiple sclerosis patients and healthy controls were compared by UMI-based sequencing. Longitudinal samples, technical triplicates and paired sorted CD4+ and CD8+ T-cell subsets, alongside PBMC samples, were included among the approximately 98 TCR-beta libraries. Of the 70 or so subjects in the cohort, around 15 were HAM/TSP patients, some 34 were multiple sclerosis patients, and some 20 were healthy controls. General study outcomes and caveats: In a phylogenetic analysis, the repertoires of 18 out of 34 MS patients fell into a single cluster of related CDR3 sequences, pointing to a possible signature at the repertoire level. No identical CDR3 amino acid sequences were found to be shared among expanded clones across subjects, suggesting that TCR-beta repertoires were private in all groups. TCR clonal expansion was highest in HAM/TSP patients and lowest in MS patients, with MS patients falling below even healthy controls. No association of the MS cluster with clinical or MRI features was observed, and the need for larger cohorts was stated by the authors.

cDNA synthesis used template-switch 5'RACE with a primer carrying a 10-nucleotide random unique molecular identifier tagging each TCR transcript. Over 200 million TCR-beta sequences, covering 15-18 subjects, were produced in each sequencing run. The RNeasy kit was used for extraction of total RNA. The KAPA Real-time Library Amplification kit was used to amplify TCR-beta VDJ regions with primers for the TCR constant region and the 5'RACE anchor. A first PCR added sample indexes and Illumina adaptors, after which a second PCR increased the library yield. After purification with Ampure beads, the TCR product of roughly 650 bp was size-selected on a 2% E-gel SizeSelection system. Before pooling, libraries had their quality checked on a Bioanalyzer, their concentration measured with Qubit, and their quantity determined with the Kapa Library Quantification kit. An Illumina HiSeq 2500 was used to sequence the libraries paired-end at 2 x 150 bp. To increase sequence diversity, roughly 24-32% phiX was spiked into each library pool. Turning to the authors' computational methods: The UMI-based MiGEC pipeline processed quality-filtered reads and removed over 85% of raw TCR sequences during error correction. IMGT germline references were used for aligning VDJ genes, and each clonotype was defined as a unique CDR3 amino acid sequence together with its V-J genes. Clonal expansion, Shannon diversity, and CDR3 relatedness (CalcPairwiseDistances, ClusterSamples) were evaluated with VDJtools, and phylogenetic trees were built with CLCbio workbench. A clone was classed as expanded if it had 8 or more unique UMIs, a cutoff based on coefficient-of-variation modelling across technical triplicates. TCRdb reworked the public reads: Q25 trimming with fastp, MiXCR clone assembly, productive beta chains retained. Each entry is one CDR3 protein sequence, shown with its most common DNA and genes. The V and J calls and clone size are TCRdb's, not the authors'. Present in this sample are some 76,000 distinct CDR3 sequences, 3.2% of which were seen just once. 4% to 6.5% of the sample comes from the top ten.

Germline trimming amounts to 0 bases on V and 10 bases on J, with 6 as the count of junction bases outside the gene matches. CDR1 and CDR2 (MNHNY, SVGAGI) derive from the germline V gene (reference sequence). CDR3 length: 15 amino acids, cysteine to phenylalanine. Only the CDR3 DNA stays, 45 bases, in frame from base 1. Unsorted PBMC libraries were generated from 2 million PBMCs stored in RNAlater at -80 °C until RNA extraction. Multiple sclerosis patients were enrolled in a US clinical protocol evaluating disease progression by magnetic resonance imaging. Peripheral blood was subjected to Ficoll-Hypaque density gradient centrifugation to isolate PBMCs, which were then cryopreserved in liquid nitrogen.

The sequence was obtained from a woman aged 50 to 60 with multiple sclerosis. The specimen was PBMCs. The chain was built from TRBV6-6 and TRBJ1-6, and 7 junctional nucleotides match TRBD1. The CDR3 in this case is CASSYSAGGESPLHF. In nucleotide form, the sequence is TGTGCCAGCAGTTACTCGGCAGGGGGAGAGTCACCCCTCCACTTT.